Below, 4 T cell receptor beta chains from the same sample are listed, as sequenced in a study of control samples from healthy donors and cancer patients. Method: immunoSEQ multiplex PCR; TCRdb's copy keeps in-frame clones and lacks some. The table records about 89,000 clones, 70% to 90% of them present only once. Material: blood. Receptors were obtained from a woman aged 40 to 50 in good health.

The rearrangement uses TRBV12-3 or TRBV12-4 and TRBJ1-2, with D hard to call. The CDR3 is made up of 13 amino acids. The V end lost 3 bases, the J end lost 12 bases, and 17 bases lay between the germline ends. The CDR3 is CASSFTRVGLHTF. CDR3 DNA: TGTGCCAGCAGTTTCACAAGGGTTGGACTTCACACCTTC.

The gene calls are TRBV6-2 or TRBV6-3 and TRBJ2-1; TRBD2 agrees at 9 bases. The V gene end was trimmed by 6 bases and the J gene end by 10 bases; junction bases not matched to a gene: 10. Germline V gene sequence: CDR1 MNHEY, CDR2 SVGEGT. The CDR3 is made up of 14 amino acids. The CDR3 nucleotides are TGTGCCAGCAGCAGACTAGCGGCCCCCGCGGAGCAGTTCTTC. Translation gives CASSRLAAPAEQFF.

This chain links TRBV9 with TRBJ1-1, with D unclear. Germline CDR1 is SGDLS and CDR2 is YYNGEE. Trimming removed 4 bases from V and 4 bases from J, with 17 bases in between. The CDR3 is 15 residues long. The CDR3 region has the DNA TGTGCCAGCAGCCCAAACGAAGGGATTTTCACTGAAGCTTTCTTT. Translated, it gives CASSPNEGIFTEAFF. The full variable domain, completed using reference TRBV9 and TRBJ1-1, is DSGVTQTPKHLITATGQRVTLRCSPRSGDLSVYWYQQSLDQGLQFLIQYYNGEERAKGNILERFSAQQFPDLHSELNLSSLELGDSALYFCASSPNEGIFTEAFFGQGTRLTVV.

The chain has TRBV6-5 and TRBJ1-1; D is unclear. Between the trimmed V and J ends, which lost 6 bases and 1 base, there was a span of 12 bases. Germline CDR1 is MNHEY and CDR2 is SVGAGI. There are 14 residues in the CDR3. The chain's CDR3 is CASSLGSANTEAFF. The CDR3 bases are TGTGCCAGCAGCCTAGGGAGTGCGAACACTGAAGCTTTCTTT.